These 24 T cell receptor beta chains came from one sample sequenced in a study of blood T cell repertoires in COVID-19. Produced via immunoSEQ multiplex PCR; TCRdb's table is partial and in-frame only. The table includes about 59,000 clones, approximately 90% detected once. Sequencing was done on a sample of peripheral blood. These receptors were collected from an elderly man with acute or convalescent COVID-19.

The CDR3 sequence: CASSRDRGWYEQFF. CDR3 DNA: TGTGCCAGCAGTCGGGACAGGGGCTGGTATGAGCAGTTCTTC. V gene TRBV6-5 combines with J gene TRBJ2-1; 10 nucleotides line up with TRBD1. Trimming cost V 5 bases and J 8 bases; bases outside gene matches: 6. From germline, CDR1 is MNHEY and CDR2 SVGAGI. The CDR3 is 14 amino acids.

The chain joins TRBV18 to TRBJ2-7, with 7 nucleotides matching TRBD1. This CDR3 has 13 amino acids. CDR1 KGHSH and CDR2 LQKENI come from the germline V gene. The V gene end was trimmed by 3 bases and the J gene end by 6 bases; junction bases not matched to a gene: 5. The CDR3 region is CASSPSDRVEQYF. In DNA form, the CDR3 reads TGTGCCAGCTCACCCTCAGACAGGGTCGAGCAGTACTTC.

The V call is TRBV24-1, the J call TRBJ1-4; D possibly corresponds to TRBD1 (5 bases). This CDR3 spans 16 amino acids. Germline loops: CDR1 KGHDR, CDR2 SFDVKD. The V gene lost 5 bases and the J gene lost 3 bases, with 15 bases spanning the gap. CDR3 residues: CATSGGAGSPNEKLFF. CDR3 DNA sequence: TGTGCCACCAGTGGAGGCGCAGGGTCACCTAATGAAAAACTGTTTTTT.

J is TRBJ1-2 and V is TRBV3-1 (or the pseudogene TRBV3-2); maybe TRBD1 (6 bases). The CDR3 spans 14 residues. Trimming removed 3 bases at V and 5 bases at J, with 13 bases between. CDR1 is LGHDT and CDR2 is YNNKEL in the germline V gene (reference sequence). The DNA for the CDR3 is TGTGCCAGCAGCCAGGGTCAGGGGCTGTATGGCTACACCTTC. Translation: CASSQGQGLYGYTF.

This chain joins TRBV2 and TRBJ1-5, with a tentative D call TRBD1 (6 bases). The CDR3 loop spans 16 amino acids. The V end lost 3 bases, the J end lost 0 bases, and 12 bases lay between the germline ends. CDR1 and CDR2 (germline): SNHLY, FYNNEI. CDR3 sequence: CASSEYREYSNQPQHF. In DNA form, the CDR3 reads TGTGCCAGCAGTGAGTACAGGGAATATAGCAATCAGCCCCAGCATTTT.

The J gene is TRBJ2-1, the V gene TRBV19; TRBD2 matches 11 bases. Trimming removed 8 bases from V and 3 bases from J; junction bases left unmatched: 6. Germline V gene lookup returns CDR1 LNHDA and CDR2 SQIVND (reference sequence). The length of the CDR3 is 15 residues. The CDR3 nucleotides read TGTGCCAGTGGATCTAGCGGGGGGCTCTACAATGAGCAGTTCTTC. Its protein is CASGSSGGLYNEQFF.

V is TRBV27 and J is TRBJ2-3; D is unresolved. Germline V CDR1 and CDR2: MNHEY, SMNVEV (reference sequence). Trimming left V 6 bases short and J 0 bases short, with 10 bases between. The CDR3 has 14 amino acids. CDR3 sequence (DNA): TGTGCCAGCAGGGCAGGTACTAGCACAGATACGCAGTATTTT. It translates to CASRAGTSTDTQYF.

The chain combines TRBV6-5 with TRBJ2-1, with 11 bases lining up with TRBD2. CDR1 and CDR2 (germline): MNHEY, SVGAGI. The CDR3 has 15 residues. V trimming: 10 bases; J trimming: 3 bases; junction bases outside the gene matches: 8. The CDR3 region is CATSQGLAVYNEQFF. The CDR3 DNA is TGTGCCACCTCGCAGGGACTAGCGGTCTACAATGAGCAGTTCTTC.

This sequence joins TRBV28 and TRBJ1-6; D may be TRBD1 (6 bases). Germline V lookup: CDR1 MDHEN, CDR2 SYDVKM. Trimming shortened V by 10 bases and J by 7 bases, and 26 bases separated the two germline ends. The CDR3 totals 17 residues. The CDR3 region has the DNA TGTGCCACGAGCCCCGGGAGGGGCAGGGGAGGAAATTCACCCCTCCACTTT. The encoded protein is CATSPGRGRGGNSPLHF.

The CDR3 protein is CASSLSDGYNEQFF. The CDR3 DNA is TGTGCCAGCAGCTTGAGCGATGGCTACAATGAGCAGTTCTTC. The V call is TRBV5-4, the J call TRBJ2-1, with D hard to call. The CDR3 has 14 amino acids. Between the trimmed V and J ends, which lost 1 base and 3 bases, there was a span of 8 bases. Germline V CDR1 and CDR2: SGHNT, YYREEE (reference sequence).

J is TRBJ1-1 and V is TRBV27; no clear D gene. The V and J ends lost 2 bases and 1 base respectively, with 8 bases between them. Per germline, CDR1 MNHEY and CDR2 SMNVEV (reference sequence). The CDR3 totals 14 residues. The CDR3 region has the DNA TGTGCCAGCAGTTTAGAGGGCCAGAACACTGAAGCTTTCTTT. It yields the protein CASSLEGQNTEAFF.

The chain has TRBV7-9 and TRBJ1-5, with D hard to call. The V and J ends lost 2 bases and 4 bases respectively, with 9 bases between them. In germline, CDR1 is SEHNR, CDR2 FQNEAQ (reference sequence). The CDR3 consists of 14 residues. This CDR3 reads CASSLSSQNQPQHF. The CDR3 DNA follows: TGTGCCAGCAGCTTATCGTCGCAGAATCAGCCCCAGCATTTT.

The gene calls are TRBV7-2 and TRBJ1-4; D not certain. CDR1 SGHTA and CDR2 FQGNSA come from the germline V gene. V shed 1 base and J shed 5 bases, with 11 bases lying between them. The CDR3 is made up of 15 amino acids. The CDR3 DNA reads as TGTGCCAGCAGCTTAGACGGGAGACAAAATGAAAAACTGTTTTTT. Protein sequence: CASSLDGRQNEKLFF.

V gene TRBV29-1 combines with J gene TRBJ1-4; possible D gene TRBD1, 6 bases. This CDR3 has 13 amino acids. The germline CDR1 and CDR2 sequences are SQVTM and ANQGSEA. V was pared by 6 bases and J by 6 bases, with 14 bases between. The CDR3 sequence: CSVRGTPDEKLFF. As DNA, the CDR3 is TGCAGCGTACGAGGGACACCCGATGAAAAACTGTTTTTT.

This clone was counted a single time. The chain is built from TRBV6-5 and TRBJ1-1, with a tentative D call TRBD1 (6 bases). CDR3 length: 14 residues. Germline assignment: CDR1 MNHEY and CDR2 SVGAGI. The ends were cut back, 5 bases at V and 3 bases at J, with 13 bases in the middle. The CDR3 region is CASSQQGLDTEAFF. DNA of the CDR3: TGTGCCAGCAGTCAACAGGGTTTGGACACTGAAGCTTTCTTT.

This chain uses TRBV9 with TRBJ2-2, with 8 bases aligning to TRBD2. The CDR3 consists of 16 residues. J was trimmed by 4 bases and V by 2 bases; bases with no gene match: 7. Germline values: CDR1 SGDLS, CDR2 YYNGEE. The CDR3 nucleotides read TGTGCCAGCAGCGTTAGCGGGGCCCCGGGCACCGGGGAGCTGTTTTTT. Amino acid sequence: CASSVSGAPGTGELFF.

The rearrangement links TRBV30 to TRBJ1-2; tentatively, D is TRBD1 (6 bases). Germline V gene data show CDR1 as GTSNPN and CDR2 as SVGIG (reference sequence). CDR3 length: 13 residues. V was shortened by 8 bases and J by 0 bases, with 13 bases between the two germline ends. CDR3 in amino acids: CALQGPSNYGYTF. In nucleotides, the CDR3 is TGTGCCCTCCAGGGGCCGTCTAACTATGGCTACACCTTC. Filled out from reference TRBV30 and TRBJ1-2, the complete variable domain reads SQTIHQWPATLVQPVGSPLSLECTVEGTSNPNLYWYRQAAGRGLQLLFYSVGIGQISSEVPQNLSASRPQDRQFILSSKKLLLSDSGFYLCALQGPSNYGYTFGSGTRLTVV.

The chain uses TRBV10-3 and TRBJ2-5; 8 bases are shared with TRBD2. The CDR3 runs 16 residues. Germline V gene lookup returns CDR1 ENHRY and CDR2 SYGVKD. With V trimmed by 0 bases and J by 5 bases, 8 bases remained unmatched. The CDR3, as DNA: TGTGCCATCAGTGAGTCGCTACGGGGGGGACTGGAGACCCAGTACTTC. Protein product: CAISESLRGGLETQYF.

This clone was detected a few times. The J gene is TRBJ2-1, the V gene TRBV7-6; D is unclear. Germline V gene sequence: CDR1 SGHVS, CDR2 FNYEAQ. The CDR3 is 13 amino acids. V was clipped by 5 bases and J by 8 bases, with 13 bases between them. This chain's CDR3 is CASSAVPSDEQFF. The CDR3 nucleotides read TGTGCCAGCAGCGCCGTACCCAGCGATGAGCAGTTCTTC.

The chain joins TRBV3-1 (or the pseudogene TRBV3-2) to TRBJ2-7; TRBD1 might be the D (6 bases). Germline V gene data show CDR1 as LGHDT and CDR2 as YNNKEL (reference sequence). Trimming took off 4 bases at V and 3 bases at J, with 13 bases between the two ends. The CDR3 runs to 14 residues. The CDR3 DNA is TGTGCCAGCAGCCGACGGACCAGGGGCTACGAGCAGTACTTC. Translated: CASSRRTRGYEQYF.

This clone was observed once. The chain recombines TRBV7-2 with TRBJ1-4, with D maybe TRBD1 (5 bases). CDR1 SGHTA and CDR2 FQGNSA come from the germline V gene. The CDR3 length is 14 residues. Trimming took 5 bases from V and 5 from J, leaving 12 bases between them. CDR3 in DNA: TGTGCCAGCAGCCCGGGGGGAAGGAATGAAAAACTGTTTTTT. Amino acids: CASSPGGRNEKLFF.

The genes are TRBV6-5 and TRBJ1-1, with a tentative D call TRBD1 (5 bases). CDR1 and CDR2 from the germline V gene are MNHEY and SVGAGI. V lost 6 bases to trimming and J lost 4 bases, with 21 bases between them. The CDR3 is 16 amino acids. The CDR3 loop is CASRYGVGQGGTEAFF. In DNA, the CDR3 is TGTGCCAGCAGATACGGAGTCGGCCAGGGTGGCACTGAAGCTTTCTTT.

The CDR3: CASSQGGEQFF. In nucleotides, the CDR3 is TGTGCCAGCAGCCAGGGGGGTGAGCAGTTCTTC. This chain connects TRBV6-5 to TRBJ2-1; possible D gene TRBD1, 7 bases. This CDR3 has 11 amino acids. CDR1 and CDR2 (germline): MNHEY, SVGAGI. The V end lost 6 bases, the J end lost 9 bases, and 9 bases lay between the germline ends.

The genes are TRBV19 and TRBJ1-1; 7 bases map to TRBD1. J gave up 0 bases and V 6 bases, and 13 bases lay outside the gene matches. The germline gives CDR1 LNHDA, CDR2 SQIVND (reference sequence). The CDR3 contains 17 residues. CDR3 sequence (DNA): TGTGCCAGTAGCCCGACAGGGAGTCGAGGTATGAACACTGAAGCTTTCTTT. It specifies CASSPTGSRGMNTEAFF.